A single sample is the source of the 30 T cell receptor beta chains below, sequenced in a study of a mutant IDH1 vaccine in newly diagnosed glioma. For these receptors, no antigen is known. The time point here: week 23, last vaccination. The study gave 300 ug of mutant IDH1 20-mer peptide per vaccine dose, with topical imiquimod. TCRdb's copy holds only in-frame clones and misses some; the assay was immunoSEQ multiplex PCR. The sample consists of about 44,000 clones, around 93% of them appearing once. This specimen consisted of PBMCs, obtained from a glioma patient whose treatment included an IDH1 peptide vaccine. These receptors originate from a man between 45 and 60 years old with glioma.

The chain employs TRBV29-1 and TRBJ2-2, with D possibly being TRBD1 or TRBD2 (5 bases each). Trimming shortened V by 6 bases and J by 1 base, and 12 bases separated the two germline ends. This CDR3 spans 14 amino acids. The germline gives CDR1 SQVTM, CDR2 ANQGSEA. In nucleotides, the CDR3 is TGCAGCGTCCCGGGACCGATGAACACCGGGGAGCTGTTTTTT. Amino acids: CSVPGPMNTGELFF.

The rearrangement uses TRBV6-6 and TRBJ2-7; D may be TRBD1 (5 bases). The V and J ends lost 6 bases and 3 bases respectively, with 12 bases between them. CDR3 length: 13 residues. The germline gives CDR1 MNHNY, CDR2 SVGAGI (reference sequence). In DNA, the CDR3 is TGTGCCAGCAGGCCAGACAGATACTACGAGCAGTACTTC. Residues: CASRPDRYYEQYF.

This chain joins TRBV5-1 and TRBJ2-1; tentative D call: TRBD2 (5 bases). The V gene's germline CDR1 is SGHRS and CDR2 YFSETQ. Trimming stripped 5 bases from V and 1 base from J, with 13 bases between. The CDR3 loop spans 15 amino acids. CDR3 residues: CASSFLRGSYNEQFF. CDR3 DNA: TGCGCCAGCAGTTTTCTACGGGGTTCCTACAATGAGCAGTTCTTC. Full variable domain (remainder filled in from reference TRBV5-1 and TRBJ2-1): KAGVTQTPRYLIKTRGQQVTLSCSPISGHRSVSWYQQTPGQGLQFLFEYFSETQRNKGNFPGRFSGRQFSNSRSEMNVSTLELGDSALYLCASSFLRGSYNEQFFGPGTRLTVL.

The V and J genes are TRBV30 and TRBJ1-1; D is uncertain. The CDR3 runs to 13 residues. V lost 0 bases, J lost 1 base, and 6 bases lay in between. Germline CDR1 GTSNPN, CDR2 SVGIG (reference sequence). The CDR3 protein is CAWSVRGNTEAFF. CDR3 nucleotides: TGTGCCTGGAGTGTACGGGGGAACACTGAAGCTTTCTTT.

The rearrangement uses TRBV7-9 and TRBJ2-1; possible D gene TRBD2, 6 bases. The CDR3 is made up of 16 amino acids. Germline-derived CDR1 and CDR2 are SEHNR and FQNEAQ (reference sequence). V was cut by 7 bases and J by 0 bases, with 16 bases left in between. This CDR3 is CASTNLALSSYNEQFF. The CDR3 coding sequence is TGTGCCAGCACCAATCTAGCGCTCAGCTCCTACAATGAGCAGTTCTTC.

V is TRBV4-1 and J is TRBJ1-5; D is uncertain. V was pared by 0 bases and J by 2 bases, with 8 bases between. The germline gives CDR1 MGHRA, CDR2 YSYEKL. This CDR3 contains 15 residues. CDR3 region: CASSQENRGNQPQHF. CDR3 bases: TGCGCCAGCAGCCAAGAAAATCGGGGCAATCAGCCCCAGCATTTT.

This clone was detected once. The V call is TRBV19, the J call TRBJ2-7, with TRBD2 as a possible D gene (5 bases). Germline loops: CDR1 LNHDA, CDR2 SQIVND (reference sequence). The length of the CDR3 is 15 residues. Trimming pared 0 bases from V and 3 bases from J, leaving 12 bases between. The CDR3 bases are TGTGCCAGTAGTATAGATTCTGGTGGAGGCTACGAGCAGTACTTC. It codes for CASSIDSGGGYEQYF.

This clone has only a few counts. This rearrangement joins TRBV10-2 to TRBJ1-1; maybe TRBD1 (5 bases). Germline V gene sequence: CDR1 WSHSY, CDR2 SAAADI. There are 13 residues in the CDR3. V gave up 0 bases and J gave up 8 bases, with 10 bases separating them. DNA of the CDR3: TGCGCCAGCAGTGAGTCGAGGGACCGAGAAGCTTTCTTT. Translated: CASSESRDREAFF.

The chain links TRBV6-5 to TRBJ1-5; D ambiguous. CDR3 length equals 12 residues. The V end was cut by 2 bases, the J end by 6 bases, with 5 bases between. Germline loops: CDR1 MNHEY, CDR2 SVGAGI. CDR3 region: CASSYPGQPQHF. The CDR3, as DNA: TGTGCCAGCAGTTACCCCGGTCAGCCCCAGCATTTT.

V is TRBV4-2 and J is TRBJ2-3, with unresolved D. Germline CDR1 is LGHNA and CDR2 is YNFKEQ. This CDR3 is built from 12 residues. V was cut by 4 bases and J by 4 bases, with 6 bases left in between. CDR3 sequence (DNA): TGTGCCAGCAGCCTAGCAGCAGATACGCAGTATTTT. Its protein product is CASSLAADTQYF.

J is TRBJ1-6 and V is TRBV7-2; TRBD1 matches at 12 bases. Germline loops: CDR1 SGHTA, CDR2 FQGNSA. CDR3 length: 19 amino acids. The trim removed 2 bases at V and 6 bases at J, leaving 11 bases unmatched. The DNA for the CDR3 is TGTGCCAGCAGCTTATATGGGGACAGGGGGCGACAAATTAATTCACCCCTCCACTTT. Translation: CASSLYGDRGRQINSPLHF.

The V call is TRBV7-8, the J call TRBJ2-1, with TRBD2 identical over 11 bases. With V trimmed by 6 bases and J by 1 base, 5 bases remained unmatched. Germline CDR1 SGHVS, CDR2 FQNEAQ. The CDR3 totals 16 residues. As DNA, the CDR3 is TGTGCCAGCAGTTATAGCGGGGGGGCATCCTACAATGAGCAGTTCTTC. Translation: CASSYSGGASYNEQFF.

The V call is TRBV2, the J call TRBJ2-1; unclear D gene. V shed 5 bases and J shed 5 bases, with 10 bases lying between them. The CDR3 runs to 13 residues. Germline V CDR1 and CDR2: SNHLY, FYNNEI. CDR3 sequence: CASSHSANNEQFF. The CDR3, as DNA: TGTGCCAGCAGTCACAGTGCAAACAATGAGCAGTTCTTC.

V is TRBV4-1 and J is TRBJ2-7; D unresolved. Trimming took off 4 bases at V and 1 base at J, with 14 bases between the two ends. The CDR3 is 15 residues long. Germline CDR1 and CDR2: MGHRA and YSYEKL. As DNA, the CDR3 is TGCGCCAGCAGCCCTCGGACGGATACTTCCTACGAGCAGTACTTC. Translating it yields CASSPRTDTSYEQYF.

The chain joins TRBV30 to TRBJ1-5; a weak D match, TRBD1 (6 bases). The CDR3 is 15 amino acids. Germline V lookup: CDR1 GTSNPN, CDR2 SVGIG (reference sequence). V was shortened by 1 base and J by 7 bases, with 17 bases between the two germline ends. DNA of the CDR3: TGTGCCTGGAGTGGTCGGGGCGCGGGGGCGCAGCCCCAGCATTTT. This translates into CAWSGRGAGAQPQHF.

CDR3 in amino acids: CASSYDWGQSSYEQYF. CDR3 coding DNA: TGTGCCAGCAGTTACGATTGGGGACAAAGCTCCTACGAGCAGTACTTC. The chain is built from TRBV6-5 and TRBJ2-7, with a possible D match to TRBD1 (6 bases). V lost 2 bases and J lost 0, with 14 bases in between. The CDR3 length is 16 residues. CDR1 and CDR2 (germline): MNHEY, SVGAGI.

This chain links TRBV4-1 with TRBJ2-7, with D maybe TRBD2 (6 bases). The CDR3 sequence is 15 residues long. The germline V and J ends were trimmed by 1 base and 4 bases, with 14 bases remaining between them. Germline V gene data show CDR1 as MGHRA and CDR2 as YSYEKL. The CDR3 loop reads CASSQGVSGRYEQYF. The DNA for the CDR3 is TGCGCCAGCAGCCAAGGTGTTTCCGGGAGATACGAGCAGTACTTC.

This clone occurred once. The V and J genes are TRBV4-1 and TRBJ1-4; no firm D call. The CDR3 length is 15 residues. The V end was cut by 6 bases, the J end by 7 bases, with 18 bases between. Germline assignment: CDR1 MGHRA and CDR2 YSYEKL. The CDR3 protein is CASRPIGRSGEKLFF. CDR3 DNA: TGCGCCAGCAGACCAATTGGGAGGTCAGGTGAAAAACTGTTTTTT.

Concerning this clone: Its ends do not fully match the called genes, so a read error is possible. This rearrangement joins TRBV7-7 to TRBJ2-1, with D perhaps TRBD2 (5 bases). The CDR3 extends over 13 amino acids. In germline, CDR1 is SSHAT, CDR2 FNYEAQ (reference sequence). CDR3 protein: CASSPGTYNEQFF. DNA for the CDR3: TGTGCTAGCAGCCCGGGGACCTACAATGAGCAGTTCTTC.

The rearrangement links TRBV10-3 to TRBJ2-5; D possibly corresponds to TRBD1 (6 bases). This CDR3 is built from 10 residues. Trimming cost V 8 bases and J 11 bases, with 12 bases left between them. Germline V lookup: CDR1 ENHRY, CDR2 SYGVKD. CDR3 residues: CAIGNREQYF. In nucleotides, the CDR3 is TGTGCCATCGGGAACAGGGAGCAGTACTTC.

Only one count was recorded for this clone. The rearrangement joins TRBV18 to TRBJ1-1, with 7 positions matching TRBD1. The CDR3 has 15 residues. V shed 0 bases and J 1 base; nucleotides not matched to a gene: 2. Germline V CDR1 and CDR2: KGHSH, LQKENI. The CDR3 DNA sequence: TGTGCCAGCTCACCACCTAAGGGGGCGAACACTGAAGCTTTCTTT. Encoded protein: CASSPPKGANTEAFF.

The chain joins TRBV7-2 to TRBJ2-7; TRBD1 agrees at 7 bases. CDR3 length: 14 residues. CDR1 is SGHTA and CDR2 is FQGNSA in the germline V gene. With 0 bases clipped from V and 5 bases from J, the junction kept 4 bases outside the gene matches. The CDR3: CASSLATGDNEQYF. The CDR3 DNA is TGTGCCAGCAGCTTAGCTACAGGGGACAACGAGCAGTACTTC.

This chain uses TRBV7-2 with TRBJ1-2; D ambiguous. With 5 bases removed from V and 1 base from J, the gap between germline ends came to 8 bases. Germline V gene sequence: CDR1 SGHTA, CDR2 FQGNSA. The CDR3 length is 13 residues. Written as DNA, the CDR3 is TGTGCCAGCAGCCCGGACCGTAACTATGGCTACACCTTC. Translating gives CASSPDRNYGYTF.

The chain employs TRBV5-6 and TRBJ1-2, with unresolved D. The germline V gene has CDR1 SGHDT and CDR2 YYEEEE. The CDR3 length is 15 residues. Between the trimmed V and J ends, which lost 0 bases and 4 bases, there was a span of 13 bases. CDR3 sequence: CASSLVGIELYGYTF. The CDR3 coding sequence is TGTGCCAGCAGCTTGGTCGGGATTGAGCTCTATGGCTACACCTTC.

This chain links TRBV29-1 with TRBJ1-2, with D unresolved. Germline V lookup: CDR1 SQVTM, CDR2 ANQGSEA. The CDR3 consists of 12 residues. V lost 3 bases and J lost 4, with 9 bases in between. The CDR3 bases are TGCAGCGTTGATGGCCGGTCCTATGGCTACACCTTC. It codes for CSVDGRSYGYTF.

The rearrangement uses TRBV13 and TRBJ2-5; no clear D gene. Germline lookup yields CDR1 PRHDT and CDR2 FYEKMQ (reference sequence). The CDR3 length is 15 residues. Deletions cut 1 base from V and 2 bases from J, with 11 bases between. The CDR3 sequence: CASSLVRAKQETQYF. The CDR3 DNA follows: TGTGCCAGCAGCTTAGTCAGAGCTAAACAAGAGACCCAGTACTTC.

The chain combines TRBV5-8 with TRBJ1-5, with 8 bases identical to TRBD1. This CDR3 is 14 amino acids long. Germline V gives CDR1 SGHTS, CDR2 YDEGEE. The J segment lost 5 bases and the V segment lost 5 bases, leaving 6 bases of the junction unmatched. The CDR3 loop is CASRKDRADQPQHF. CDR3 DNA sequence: TGTGCCAGCAGAAAGGACAGGGCGGATCAGCCCCAGCATTTT.

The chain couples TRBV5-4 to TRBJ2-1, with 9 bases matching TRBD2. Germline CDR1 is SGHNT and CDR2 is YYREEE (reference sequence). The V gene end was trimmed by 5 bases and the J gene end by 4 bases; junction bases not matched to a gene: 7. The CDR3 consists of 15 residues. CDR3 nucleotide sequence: TGTGCCAGCAGTCCTGAAGCGGGGGGTTACAATGAGCAGTTCTTC. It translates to CASSPEAGGYNEQFF.

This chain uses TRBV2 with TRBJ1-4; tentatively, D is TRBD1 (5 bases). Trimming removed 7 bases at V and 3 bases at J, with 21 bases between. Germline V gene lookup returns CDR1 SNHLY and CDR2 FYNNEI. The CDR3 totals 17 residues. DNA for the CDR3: TGTGCCAGCACCGGGTCCGCCGGCAGGGTCTCTAATGAAAAACTGTTTTTT. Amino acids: CASTGSAGRVSNEKLFF. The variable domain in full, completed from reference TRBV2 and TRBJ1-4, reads EPEVTQTPSHQVTQMGQEVILRCVPISNHLYFYWYRQILGQKVEFLVSFYNNEISEKSEIFDDQFSVERPDGSNFTLKIRSTKLEDSAMYFCASTGSAGRVSNEKLFFGSGTQLSVL.

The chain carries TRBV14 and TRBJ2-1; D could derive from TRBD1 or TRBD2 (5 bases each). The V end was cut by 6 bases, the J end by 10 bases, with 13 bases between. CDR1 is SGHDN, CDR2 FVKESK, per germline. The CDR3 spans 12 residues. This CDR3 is CASSEWGNEQFF. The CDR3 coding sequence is TGTGCCAGCAGTGAATGGGGGAACGAGCAGTTCTTC.